This T cell receptor (beta chain) was profiled in a study of blood T cells in healthy people across ages. The CDR3 runs to 15 residues. Looked up from germline, CDR1 is SGHTA and CDR2 is FQGNSA. Healthy Caucasians from Russia aged about 6 to 100 served as donors. A second roughly 6 to 11 cycle PCR used barcoded and J-beta primers. TCRdb fed the 5' RACE reads into MiXCR, producing one record per CDR3 protein. The top ten hold roughly 14% of the sample, which has around 650,000 distinct CDR3 sequences, less than 40% seen once. The material sequenced was blood. The TCR originated in a woman of 80 years or more in good health. The chain links TRBV7-2 to TRBJ2-5; 11 bases line up with TRBD2. The J call may be faulty, since TRBJ2-7 better matches the DNA end. DNA of the CDR3: TGTGCCAGCAGAGGGGGTAGCGGGGGGGCCTACGAGCAGTACTTC. It encodes CASRGGSGGAYEQYF.